This section outlines one T cell receptor (beta chain) sequence together with its context. This clonotype has a handful of counts. This receptor's antigen is unknown. No clone much larger than this one lies a single base away; base qualities are absent. The data are from a study of regulatory T cells in long-lasting Graves disease (dated by TCRdb to the early 2020s). In the study overall: Persistent Graves' disease was defined as antithyroid drug treatment for over 5 years with persistently positive TSH receptor autoantibodies. Peripheral blood TCR sequencing and RNA sequencing compared persistent Graves' disease patients with newly diagnosed Graves' disease patients. The study was conducted in China and was registered as a clinical trial. A total of around 33 samples underwent TCR sequencing, from about 13 patients with persistent Graves' disease and 20 or so patients with newly diagnosed Graves' disease. On average, persistent Graves' disease patients in the clinical cohort had been on antithyroid drugs for about 9.7 years. The investigation overall reported the following: TRBV28, TRBJ1-2 and TRBJ2-5 were preferentially used in persistent disease, while TRBV20-1 and TRBJ2-1 were favored in newly diagnosed disease. Sequencing and analysis were restricted to the TCR beta chain. Compared with newly diagnosed patients, persistent Graves' disease patients had lower TCR Shannon entropy and fewer highly expanded clones, which suggests clonal expansion. Persistent patients shared more public clonotypes among themselves (fewer than 3,000) than newly diagnosed patients did (approximately 900). Peripheral blood alone was examined, since thyroid tissue, which constituted the primary lesion, could not be accessed. The authors acknowledged the small sample size as a limitation that may reduce accuracy.

The CDR3 goes from the cysteine to the phenylalanine over 19 residues. The sequence is cut down to CDR3 DNA, 57 bases in frame from base 1. V is pared back by 4 bases and J by 1 base, with 21 bases lying between the germline termini. In the germline V gene, CDR1 corresponds to SGHRS and CDR2 to YFSETQ. Library prep was done by multiplex PCR. TCRdb lists the instrument as Illumina HiSeq 4000. To build TCR beta libraries, CDR3 regions were amplified by Arm-PCR using iRepertoire HTBI primers. Before sequencing, the PCR products underwent gel purification. As for the original processing: Across samples, 62 TRBV and 12 to 15 TRBJ segments were identified and used for gene usage analysis of CDR3 amino acid clonotypes. Filtered high-quality paired reads were merged into contigs using COPE and FqMerger. Contigs were aligned with BLAST to IMGT TRBV, TRBD and TRBJ reference genes, and CDR3 was defined per IMGT. Highly expanded clones were defined as clonotypes with a frequency above 0.1%. Shannon entropy served as the measure of repertoire diversity, while the Gini coefficient captured V-J evenness. A clonotype found in more than one individual was treated as public. TCRdb applied fastp at Q25 and MiXCR to the public reads, then kept only in-frame beta chains. A single entry per CDR3 protein holds the most common genes and DNA from its merged rows. What appears here as the V and J calls and clone size reflects TCRdb's work, not the paper's. Counted in this sample were roughly 470,000 distinct CDR3 sequences; more than 20% of them appeared once. Of the sample, about 7.8% falls within the top ten clones.

Per the publication, the time point label means: persistent/refractory GD, antithyroid drugs over 5 years with positive TRAb. RNA was extracted from PBMCs in TRIzol for both TCR sequencing and RNA sequencing. The diagnosis of Graves' disease followed American Thyroid Association guidelines. Patients were recruited from an endocrinology department in Xi'an, China. Each patient gave approximately 10 milliliters of peripheral blood, collected in an EDTA anticoagulant tube. Ficoll Paque Plus density gradient separation was used to isolate PBMCs, and no further T cell sorting was performed. RNA quality was checked with an Agilent 2100 Bioanalyzer and agarose gel, and concentration with a NanoDrop 2000.

The sequence was obtained from a female donor with Graves disease. The chain is made from TRBV5-1 and TRBJ2-6; the D call is tentative, TRBD1 or TRBD2, as each matches 5 bases. The source material was peripheral blood mononuclear cells (PBMCs), sampled when the disease was refractory, from a patient treated with antithyroid drugs. The encoded CDR3 is CASSRGFGTAMSGANVLTF. The bases read TGCGCCAGCAGCCGAGGGTTCGGGACGGCTATGTCTGGGGCCAACGTCCTGACTTTC.